The T cell receptor beta chain described here comes from a study of OX40 agonist ivuxolimab in advanced cancers. Study background: The dose-escalation cohort had hepatocellular carcinoma, melanoma, renal cell or head and neck cancer.

Study-wide results and limits: At 0.1 to 3.0 mg/kg and by week 6, clonal expansion occurred in CD4+ and CD8+ blood T cells.

On this clone: What it binds is unknown.

Produced via immunoSEQ multiplex PCR; TCRdb's table is partial and in-frame only. The sample contains fewer than 75,000 clones, 85% to 90% of which appear only once. CDR1 and CDR2 (germline): SGDLS, YYNGEE. The CDR3 runs to 16 residues. J lost 2 bases, V lost 4 bases, and 9 bases had no gene match. The sequences come from CD4+ or CD8+ T cells sorted from blood, collected in a trial of the OX40 agonist ivuxolimab. The V gene is TRBV9, the J gene TRBJ2-3; 8 nucleotides agree with TRBD1. The TCR was taken from an adult with an advanced solid tumor such as melanoma, head and neck, liver or kidney cancer. The CDR3 DNA sequence: TGTGCCAGCAGCAACAGGGGGACTCTAAACACAGATACGCAGTATTTT. This translates into CASSNRGTLNTDTQYF.